These 27 T cell receptor beta chains were all obtained from the same sample, sequenced in a study of response to subunit inactivated influenza vaccine. TCRdb analysed the RT-PCR reads with MiXCR anew, one entry per CDR3 protein. Among almost 250,000 distinct CDR3 sequences listed, roughly an eighth were seen once. Sequencing used non-naive T cells sorted from PBMCs, obtained less than 15 days before vaccination. All receptors come from a middle-aged man who received an inactivated influenza vaccine.

A few counts support this clonotype. The chain combines TRBV7-2 with TRBJ1-2, with D unresolved. The V gene's germline CDR1 is SGHTA and CDR2 FQGNSA. The CDR3 has 16 residues. V lost 2 bases to trimming and J lost 0 bases, with 13 bases between them. In DNA form, the CDR3 reads TGTGCCAGCAGCTTAATGACAACTGAATCTAACTATGGCTACACCTTC. It specifies CASSLMTTESNYGYTF.

This clonotype was counted a few times. V is TRBV18 and J is TRBJ2-5; 7 positions match TRBD2. V gave up 3 bases and J gave up 2 bases; unmatched junction bases: 9. The CDR3 sequence is 16 residues long. Germline-derived CDR1 and CDR2 are KGHSH and LQKENI. The CDR3 loop reads CASSPNARGLQETQYF. The CDR3, as DNA: TGTGCCAGCTCACCCAACGCGCGGGGGTTACAAGAGACCCAGTACTTC.

This clonotype was detected only a few times. The chain carries TRBV18 and TRBJ2-6, with 7 bases fitting TRBD1. V lost 3 bases to trimming and J lost 4 bases; unmatched junction nucleotides: 6. The CDR3 totals 16 residues. Germline assignment: CDR1 KGHSH and CDR2 LQKENI. This chain's CDR3 is CASSPLTGTGANVLTF. The DNA of the CDR3 is TGTGCCAGCTCACCGTTGACAGGGACCGGGGCCAACGTCCTGACTTTC.

The sample holds a few counts of this clonotype. Here the CDR3 reads CASSLRRDTKTQYF. Written as DNA, the CDR3 is TGTGCCAGCAGTTTACGACGGGACACAAAGACCCAGTACTTC. This chain connects TRBV12-3 or TRBV12-4 to TRBJ2-5; D perhaps matches TRBD1 (6 bases). Trimming cost V 2 bases and J 6 bases, with 13 bases left between them. The length of the CDR3 is 14 residues.

The sample holds many counts of this clonotype. The V gene is TRBV4-3, the J gene TRBJ2-1, with 11 bases matching TRBD2. Germline trimming cut 0 bases from V and 7 bases from J; bases unmatched to any gene: 5. Germline V gene sequence: CDR1 LGHNA, CDR2 YSLEER. The CDR3 spans 16 residues. CDR3 sequence (DNA): TGCGCCAGCAGCCAAGAATTAGCGGGAGGGAAAAATGAGCAGTTCTTC. Amino acids: CASSQELAGGKNEQFF.

This clonotype was seen at least ten times. The chain carries TRBV11-2 and TRBJ2-3; D gene uncertain. CDR3 length: 15 amino acids. CDR1 SGHAT and CDR2 FQNNGV come from the germline V gene. V was pared by 6 bases and J by 1 base, with 14 bases between. The CDR3 reads CASRLWQMGTDTQYF. The CDR3 DNA is TGTGCCAGCAGGTTATGGCAGATGGGCACAGATACGCAGTATTTT.

This clonotype was counted between two and nine times. This chain links TRBV7-2 with TRBJ2-1; TRBD2 aligns across 11 bases. The junction had 4 bases not matched to a gene; V was cut back by 5 bases and J by 7 bases. The CDR3 loop spans 14 amino acids. The germline CDR1 and CDR2 sequences are SGHTA and FQGNSA. This CDR3 reads CASSPGLAENEQFF. The CDR3 nucleotides are TGTGCCAGCAGCCCGGGACTAGCGGAGAATGAGCAGTTCTTC.

The chain couples TRBV19 to TRBJ2-7; TRBD1 is a possible D gene (6 bases). The ends were cut back, 3 bases at V and 3 bases at J, with 15 bases in the middle. CDR3 length: 15 amino acids. Per germline, CDR1 LNHDA and CDR2 SQIVND (reference sequence). The CDR3 loop is CASSIKGDGDYEQYF. CDR3 DNA sequence: TGTGCCAGTAGTATTAAGGGGGACGGGGACTACGAGCAGTACTTC.

This clonotype was seen a handful of times. The chain combines TRBV4-1 with TRBJ2-5; D is undetermined. Germline lookup yields CDR1 MGHRA and CDR2 YSYEKL. Trimming took 6 bases from V and 1 from J, leaving 18 bases between them. The CDR3 length is 16 residues. CDR3 DNA: TGCGCCAGCAGGCCAAGATCATGGCAGCCCCAAGAGACCCAGTACTTC. This sequence encodes CASRPRSWQPQETQYF.

The chain joins TRBV7-9 to TRBJ2-7; unclear D gene. The CDR3 runs 14 residues. Germline loops: CDR1 SEHNR, CDR2 FQNEAQ (reference sequence). V was clipped by 1 base and J by 0 bases, with 7 bases between them. The CDR3 region is CASSLVPLSYEQYF. CDR3 coding DNA: TGTGCCAGCAGCTTAGTTCCCCTCTCCTACGAGCAGTACTTC.

This clonotype appeared a few times. The chain carries TRBV20-1 and TRBJ2-1, with D possibly matching TRBD2 (6 bases). The CDR3 covers 15 residues. Trimming cost V 0 bases and J 4 bases, with 13 bases left between them. CDR1 DFQATT and CDR2 SNEGSKA come from the germline V gene (reference sequence). CDR3 protein: CSARDSLARYNEQFF. CDR3 in DNA: TGCAGTGCTAGAGATTCGCTAGCGAGATACAATGAGCAGTTCTTC.

Ten or more counts support this clonotype. The chain links TRBV7-9 to TRBJ1-4; weak D call: TRBD1 (5 bases). CDR3 length: 15 residues. CDR1 and CDR2 (germline): SEHNR, FQNEAQ (reference sequence). V shed 3 bases and J shed 6 bases, with 14 bases lying between them. CDR3 sequence (DNA): TGTGCCAGCAGCTTTCCCTCCGGGACTTATGAAAAACTGTTTTTT. This gives the protein CASSFPSGTYEKLFF.

The chain uses TRBV12-3 or TRBV12-4 and TRBJ2-5; TRBD1 matches at 7 bases. The CDR3 runs to 16 residues. J was trimmed by 5 bases and V by 4 bases; bases with no gene match: 13. The CDR3 is CASSWENNRGGETQYF. The CDR3, as DNA: TGTGCCAGCAGTTGGGAAAACAACAGGGGTGGGGAGACCCAGTACTTC.

This clonotype was counted a few times. The chain uses TRBV6-5 and TRBJ2-7; possible D gene TRBD1, 6 bases. V lost 0 bases and J 0 bases, leaving 15 bases between the germline ends. The CDR3 runs to 17 residues. The germline gives CDR1 MNHEY, CDR2 SVGAGI. The CDR3 coding sequence is TGTGCCAGCAGTTACTCGATTTCAGGGGCCGACTCCTACGAGCAGTACTTC. Its protein product is CASSYSISGADSYEQYF.

This clonotype has a count of ten or more. This sequence joins TRBV7-8 and TRBJ2-5; TRBD1 might be the D (6 bases). The CDR3 extends over 15 amino acids. Germline CDR1 is SGHVS and CDR2 is FQNEAQ. V gave up 1 base and J gave up 1 base, with 10 bases separating them. Written as DNA, the CDR3 is TGTGCCAGCAGCTTAGACAGGGTTTTCCAAGAGACCCAGTACTTC. This translates into CASSLDRVFQETQYF. Full variable domain (missing parts from reference TRBV7-8 and TRBJ2-5): GAGVSQSPRYKVAKRGQDVALRCDPISGHVSLFWYQQALGQGPEFLTYFQNEAQLDKSGLPSDRFFAERPEGSVSTLKIQRTQQEDSAVYLCASSLDRVFQETQYFGPGTRLLVL.

In its sample, this clonotype was seen a few times. This rearrangement joins TRBV20-1 to TRBJ2-2; D unclear. CDR3 length: 14 residues. Germline CDR1 and CDR2: DFQATT and SNEGSKA (reference sequence). V gave up 2 bases and J gave up 5 bases, with 12 bases separating them. CDR3 coding DNA: TGCAGTGCTAGACAAGTCCGTGGTACCGGGGAGCTGTTTTTT. This encodes CSARQVRGTGELFF.

This clonotype was counted a few times. This rearrangement joins TRBV4-3 to TRBJ2-1; TRBD2 might be the D (6 bases). The CDR3 length is 17 residues. Germline V lookup: CDR1 LGHNA, CDR2 YSLEER. The ends were cut back, 3 bases at V and 2 bases at J, with 17 bases in the middle. This chain's CDR3 is CASSHLVSRTTYNEQFF. CDR3 nucleotide sequence: TGCGCCAGCAGCCACCTCGTTTCTCGGACTACCTACAATGAGCAGTTCTTC.

The chain joins TRBV28 to TRBJ2-7; D unclear. CDR3 length: 13 residues. The germline gives CDR1 MDHEN, CDR2 SYDVKM. Deletions cut 2 bases from V and 3 bases from J, with 8 bases between. CDR3 nucleotide sequence: TGTGCCAGCAGTTTAAACGGTTTCTACGAGCAGTACTTC. It specifies CASSLNGFYEQYF.

Comments on this clonotype: One end of the junction is discordant with germline, which a read error may explain. The rearrangement links TRBV6-1 to TRBJ1-2; possibly TRBD1 for D (5 bases). Germline lookup yields CDR1 MNHNS and CDR2 SASEGT. The CDR3 is 13 amino acids. This CDR3 is CPSSADSNYGYTF. The DNA of the CDR3 is TGTCCCAGCAGTGCCGACAGTAACTATGGCTACACCTTC.

There are a few counts of this clonotype. This rearrangement joins TRBV28 to TRBJ2-3, with D possibly matching TRBD1 (5 bases). The CDR3 has 19 residues. Per the germline V gene, CDR1 is MDHEN and CDR2 is SYDVKM. Trimming took 0 bases from V and 0 from J, leaving 19 bases between them. The chain's CDR3 is CASSLWDTSAVLSTDTQYF. CDR3 in DNA: TGTGCCAGCAGTTTATGGGACACATCAGCCGTTCTTAGCACAGATACGCAGTATTTT.

This clonotype was seen ten or more times. The chain has TRBV28 and TRBJ2-7, with D unresolved. CDR1 and CDR2 (germline): MDHEN, SYDVKM. CDR3 length: 15 residues. V dropped 2 bases and J dropped 2 bases, with 13 bases sitting between them. The CDR3, as DNA: TGTGCCAGCAGTTTAACATCCCTTCAAGCCTACGAGCAGTACTTC. Translation: CASSLTSLQAYEQYF.

This clonotype was counted only a few times. This rearrangement joins TRBV10-3 to TRBJ2-5; D is tentatively TRBD1 or TRBD2 (5 bases each). Deletions cut 6 bases from V and 5 bases from J, with 13 bases between. In germline, CDR1 is ENHRY, CDR2 SYGVKD. The CDR3 has 13 amino acids. CDR3 in DNA: TGTGCCATCAGGCTAGCAGAGGGGGAGACCCAGTACTTC. Translation: CAIRLAEGETQYF.

The rearrangement uses TRBV4-2 and TRBJ2-6; 8 bases line up with TRBD1. V lost 4 bases and J lost 0; bases outside the gene matches: 11. CDR1 and CDR2 (germline): LGHNA, YNFKEQ. The CDR3 covers 19 residues. The CDR3 DNA sequence: TGTGCCAGCAGCCCCCAAGAGGGGACAGGAGCCTCTGGGGCCAACGTCCTGACTTTC. It encodes CASSPQEGTGASGANVLTF.

This clonotype was observed a handful of times. The chain has TRBV4-3 and TRBJ1-4; D gene ambiguous. Looked up from germline, CDR1 is LGHNA and CDR2 is YSLEER. The CDR3 covers 15 residues. Trimming took 0 bases from V and 5 from J, leaving 10 bases between them. CDR3 DNA sequence: TGCGCCAGCAGCCAAGATTACACCCGCAATGAAAAACTGTTTTTT. It codes for CASSQDYTRNEKLFF.

This clonotype was picked up a small number of times. The rearrangement links TRBV29-1 to TRBJ2-7, with TRBD1 as a possible D gene (6 bases). This CDR3 is 13 amino acids long. The V gene lost 3 bases and the J gene lost 7 bases, with 16 bases spanning the gap. The germline V gene has CDR1 SQVTM and CDR2 ANQGSEA. CDR3 sequence: CSVDYGRGREQYF. The CDR3 region has the DNA TGCAGCGTTGATTATGGCAGGGGTCGGGAGCAGTACTTC.

The V call is TRBV20-1, the J call TRBJ2-5; D ambiguous. Germline V lookup: CDR1 DFQATT, CDR2 SNEGSKA (reference sequence). The CDR3 is 13 amino acids. V was shortened by 0 bases and J by 2 bases, with 7 bases between the two germline ends. The CDR3 nucleotides are TGCAGTGCTAGAGATCCCCAACAAGAGACCCAGTACTTC. This sequence encodes CSARDPQQETQYF.

This clonotype was seen repeatedly, ten times or more. The V call is TRBV3-1, the J call TRBJ2-1; no firm D call. The CDR3 covers 14 residues. The V end lost 1 base, the J end lost 6 bases, and 10 bases lay between the germline ends. Germline V gene data show CDR1 as LGHDT and CDR2 as YNNKEL (reference sequence). The CDR3 coding sequence is TGTGCCAGCAGCCAAGCAGGTCGAGGCAATGAGCAGTTCTTC. Translated, it gives CASSQAGRGNEQFF.